The 26 T cell receptor beta chains below all came from one sample that was sequenced in a study of T cells in Graves' hyperthyroidism and ophthalmopathy. Amplification targeted TCR beta CDR3 regions from RNA transcripts. HTBI primers drove first-round RT-PCR of the TCR CDR3. TCRdb passed the multiplex PCR reads through MiXCR, listing each CDR3 protein once. The sample lists some 560,000 distinct CDR3 sequences; roughly 14% were seen once. The sample consisted of blood. These TCRs come from a woman in her twenties or thirties with Graves' hyperthyroidism.

A remark on this clonotype: This may be a read error, as it is one base from a much larger clone. The chain joins TRBV20-1 to TRBJ2-7; 11 nucleotides match TRBD2. The J call may be wrong; the DNA end is better matched by TRBJ2-1. This CDR3 comprises 13 residues. Germline-derived CDR1 and CDR2 are DFQATT and SNEGSKA (reference sequence). The CDR3 DNA is TGCAGTGCAACGACTAGCGGGAACTACGAGCAGTTCTTC. Encoded protein: CSATTSGNYEQFF.

This clonotype was found a few times. The chain carries TRBV7-9 and TRBJ2-5; the D is unclear. The CDR3 has 14 amino acids. V lost 2 bases and J lost 2, with 9 bases in between. The germline V gene has CDR1 SEHNR and CDR2 FQNEAQ (reference sequence). The CDR3 bases are TGTGCCAGCAGCTTACCCACACGGCAAGAGACCCAGTACTTC. This translates into CASSLPTRQETQYF.

The V call is TRBV2, the J call TRBJ2-5; 8 bases agree with TRBD2. Germline V gene lookup returns CDR1 SNHLY and CDR2 FYNNEI. The CDR3 is 15 residues long. V gave up 7 bases and J gave up 0 bases; unmatched junction bases: 7. In nucleotides, the CDR3 is TGTGCCAGCAATCGGCTAGCGGGCTACCAAGAGACCCAGTACTTC. Protein sequence: CASNRLAGYQETQYF.

This clonotype has ten or more counts. The chain joins TRBV9 to TRBJ2-3, with 13 bases identical to TRBD2. V dropped 3 bases and J dropped 5; count of bases not matched to a gene: 6. The V gene's germline CDR1 is SGDLS and CDR2 YYNGEE. This CDR3 is 16 amino acids long. Written as DNA, the CDR3 is TGTGCCAGCAGCGCCCCGGGACTAGCGGGACTAGATACGCAGTATTTT. As protein: CASSAPGLAGLDTQYF.

This chain links TRBV4-2 with TRBJ2-2, with D perhaps matching TRBD2 (7 bases). The CDR3 has 14 amino acids. Germline CDR1 and CDR2: LGHNA and YNFKEQ. The V and J ends lost 2 bases and 6 bases respectively, with 10 bases between them. The CDR3 region has the DNA TGTGCCAGCAGCCAAAGGGGGGGGCCCGGGGAGCTGTTTTTT. As protein: CASSQRGGPGELFF.

This clonotype was observed at least ten times. This sequence joins TRBV30 and TRBJ1-5; a weak D match, TRBD1 (5 bases). The length of the CDR3 is 13 residues. In germline, CDR1 is GTSNPN, CDR2 SVGIG (reference sequence). The V and J ends lost 3 bases and 0 bases respectively, with 6 bases between them. CDR3 sequence reads: CAWRQDSNQPQHF. The CDR3 bases are TGTGCCTGGAGACAGGATAGCAATCAGCCCCAGCATTTT.

The count of this clonotype is one. V is TRBV5-4 and J is TRBJ2-3; the match to TRBD2 covers 10 bases. With V trimmed by 1 base and J by 7 bases, 9 bases remained unmatched. The germline V gene encodes CDR1 SGHNT and CDR2 YYREEE (reference sequence). The CDR3 consists of 16 residues. The CDR3 is CASSLLGAGGPNTQYF. The CDR3 DNA is TGTGCCAGCAGCTTGTTGGGAGCGGGAGGGCCGAATACGCAGTATTTT.

This clonotype was seen ten or more times. The V gene is TRBV4-3, the J gene TRBJ2-7; D call uncertain. Trimming pared 5 bases from V and 6 bases from J, leaving 14 bases between. This CDR3 region has 13 residues. In germline, CDR1 is LGHNA, CDR2 YSLEER. The CDR3 DNA follows: TGCGCCAGCAGCTTTGCCTCTAGGCGCGAGCAGTACTTC. Translating it yields CASSFASRREQYF.

This clonotype was observed a handful of times. The V and J genes are TRBV24-1 and TRBJ2-2, with 7 positions matching TRBD1. Germline CDR1 and CDR2: KGHDR and SFDVKD. The CDR3 has 21 amino acids. Losses at the gene ends were 5 bases for V and 0 bases for J; bases not matched to a gene: 20. The CDR3 nucleotides read TGTGCCACCAGTGGTTTACAGGGGCGAAGCATAGGATCCCCGAACACCGGGGAGCTGTTTTTT. Translating it yields CATSGLQGRSIGSPNTGELFF.

Many counts were recorded for this clonotype. The genes are TRBV30 and TRBJ1-1; no clear D. Germline assignment: CDR1 GTSNPN and CDR2 SVGIG (reference sequence). This CDR3 contains 12 residues. V gave up 2 bases and J gave up 1 base, with 5 bases separating them. The CDR3 loop is CAWSWGNTEAFF. CDR3 coding DNA: TGTGCCTGGAGTTGGGGGAACACTGAAGCTTTCTTT.

This clonotype has at least ten counts. This chain uses TRBV16 with TRBJ1-2; no definite D call. V was trimmed by 4 bases and J by 2 bases, leaving 8 bases between them. In germline, CDR1 is KGHSY, CDR2 FQNENV. This CDR3 has 13 amino acids. The CDR3 reads CASSPLINYGYTF. Written as DNA, the CDR3 is TGTGCCAGCAGCCCCCTGATCAACTATGGCTACACCTTC.

The DNA for the CDR3 is TGTGCCAGCAGCGCCGGGACTAGCGGGAGAAGCTTGGAGACCCAGTACTTC. Translation gives CASSAGTSGRSLETQYF. The chain has TRBV9 and TRBJ2-5; 14 bases fit TRBD2. With 3 bases clipped from V and 5 bases from J, the junction kept 9 bases outside the gene matches. The germline gives CDR1 SGDLS, CDR2 YYNGEE. This CDR3 comprises 17 residues.

The chain links TRBV4-1 to TRBJ2-7; 8 bases fit TRBD1. The CDR3 covers 15 residues. Germline V gives CDR1 MGHRA, CDR2 YSYEKL. The J segment lost 2 bases and the V segment lost 2 bases, leaving 5 bases of the junction unmatched. As DNA, the CDR3 is TGCGCCAGCAGCCAAAACAACAGGGGGACCTACGAGCAGTACTTC. This gives the protein CASSQNNRGTYEQYF.

There are many counts of this clonotype. The chain has TRBV5-1 and TRBJ1-1; 8 nucleotides align to TRBD1. The CDR3 has 13 residues. The J segment lost 7 bases and the V segment lost 4 bases, leaving 6 bases of the junction unmatched. Germline V gives CDR1 SGHRS, CDR2 YFSETQ. CDR3 in DNA: TGCGCCAGCAGCGAAGGACAGGGAGGTGAAGCTTTCTTT. Protein sequence: CASSEGQGGEAFF.

This chain joins TRBV7-9 and TRBJ2-1, with D unclear. The V and J ends lost 5 bases and 11 bases respectively, with 16 bases between them. The CDR3 totals 13 residues. Looked up from germline, CDR1 is SEHNR and CDR2 is FQNEAQ (reference sequence). The CDR3 DNA follows: TGTGCCAGCAGCCAAGATCTGAGTACCAAGCAGTTCTTC. It encodes CASSQDLSTKQFF.

To note about this clonotype: One base away lies a much larger clone, so this may be a sequencing read error. The genes are TRBV27 and TRBJ1-5; weak D call: TRBD1 (6 bases). The germline V gene has CDR1 MNHEY and CDR2 SMNVEV (reference sequence). CDR3 size: 14 residues. The CDR3 loop reads CPSKDRSTQQPQHF. The CDR3 DNA follows: TGTCCCAGCAAAGACAGGTCAACCCAGCAGCCCCAGCATTTT.

This clonotype has more than one count but fewer than ten. The rearrangement joins TRBV27 to TRBJ1-2; D ambiguous. Germline CDR1 and CDR2: MNHEY and SMNVEV (reference sequence). The CDR3 loop spans 14 amino acids. V lost 3 bases and J 2 bases, leaving 10 bases between the germline ends. In nucleotides, the CDR3 is TGTGCCAGCAGTTTGAACGGGGTCAACTATGGCTACACCTTC. This encodes CASSLNGVNYGYTF.

Comment on this clonotype: It may be a read error: a sequence one base away is much more abundant. The V call is TRBV6-1, the J call TRBJ2-4; 12 bases agree with TRBD1. The germline CDR1 and CDR2 sequences are MNHNS and SASEGT. V lost 8 bases, J lost 8 bases, and 7 bases stayed unmatched. This CDR3 spans 14 amino acids. The CDR3, as DNA: TGTGCCAGCTCTGGGACAGGGGGCCTAGACATTCAGTACTTC. Amino acids: CASSGTGGLDIQYF.

The rearrangement links TRBV2 to TRBJ2-7, with 10 bases matching TRBD1. CDR3 length: 15 amino acids. V was pared by 5 bases and J by 7 bases, with 11 bases of the junction left unmatched. Germline-derived CDR1 and CDR2 are SNHLY and FYNNEI. Here the CDR3 DNA reads TGTGCCAGCAGTTCGACAGGGGGGACAGGGGTTGAGCAGTACTTC. Its protein is CASSSTGGTGVEQYF.

This clonotype turned up a few times. The chain combines TRBV6-1 with TRBJ2-3; 8 positions agree with TRBD2. Germline CDR1 is MNHNS and CDR2 is SASEGT. With 7 bases clipped from V and 4 bases from J, the junction kept 7 bases outside the gene matches. The CDR3 has 14 residues. In DNA form, the CDR3 reads TGTGCCAGCACCCGGGGGGGCTCGGCAGATACGCAGTATTTT. Translation: CASTRGGSADTQYF.

This clonotype was seen many times. The rearrangement uses TRBV3-1 and TRBJ2-7, with TRBD1 as a possible D gene (6 bases). The CDR3 runs 15 residues. The germline CDR1 and CDR2 sequences are LGHDT and YNNKEL (reference sequence). The V end lost 1 base, the J end lost 3 bases, and 13 bases lay between the germline ends. CDR3 nucleotide sequence: TGTGCCAGCAGCCAAGGCCAGGGACACTACTACGAGCAGTACTTC. Translated, it gives CASSQGQGHYYEQYF.

The chain couples TRBV18 to TRBJ2-1; the D gene is possibly TRBD1 (7 bases). Germline-derived CDR1 and CDR2 are KGHSH and LQKENI. Trimming pared 3 bases from V and 7 bases from J, leaving 16 bases between. The CDR3 is 15 amino acids. CDR3 sequence (DNA): TGTGCCAGCTCACCCGGCGCAGGGGGGTGGAATGAGCAGTTCTTC. Its protein is CASSPGAGGWNEQFF.

This clonotype was counted ten times or more. The rearrangement uses TRBV4-3 and TRBJ1-1; no firm D call. The CDR3 sequence is 13 residues long. Germline values: CDR1 LGHNA, CDR2 YSLEER. Trimming removed 7 bases at V and 1 base at J, with 10 bases between. The CDR3 spells CASTAKGNTEAFF. For the CDR3, the DNA is TGCGCCAGCACCGCGAAAGGGAACACTGAAGCTTTCTTT.

The rearrangement joins TRBV14 to TRBJ2-5, with D unclear. The germline V and J ends were trimmed by 4 bases and 1 base, with 10 bases remaining between them. Germline CDR1 SGHDN, CDR2 FVKESK. The CDR3 is 14 amino acids. DNA of the CDR3: TGTGCCAGCAGCCTTCAACGGCCCCAAGAGACCCAGTACTTC. This sequence encodes CASSLQRPQETQYF.

The rearrangement joins TRBV6-5 to TRBJ1-5; TRBD1 agrees at 7 bases. With V trimmed by 4 bases and J by 5 bases, 11 bases remained unmatched. There are 16 residues in the CDR3. From germline, CDR1 is MNHEY and CDR2 SVGAGI. CDR3 coding DNA: TGTGCCAGCAGTTCTCCTCCCGGGACAGCTCATCAGCCCCAGCATTTT. Encoded protein: CASSSPPGTAHQPQHF.

This clonotype was seen at least ten times. The rearrangement links TRBV7-6 to TRBJ2-3, with D perhaps matching TRBD2 (6 bases). CDR1 is SGHVS and CDR2 is FNYEAQ in the germline V gene. Trimming removed 5 bases at V and 1 base at J, with 16 bases between. The CDR3 runs to 16 residues. This chain's CDR3 is CASSLRLEGGTDTQYF. As DNA, the CDR3 is TGTGCCAGCAGCCTTCGACTAGAAGGAGGCACAGATACGCAGTATTTT.